This T cell receptor (beta chain) comes out of a study of beta chain features in type 1 diabetes. Findings and caveats of the study: All four CD4+ subsets from Type 1 diabetes patients carried moderately but significantly shorter TCRB CDR3s.

Investigators reverse transcribed all isolated RNA, so they sequenced expressed TCRB transcripts. TCRdb's copy holds only in-frame clones and misses some; the assay was immunoSEQ multiplex PCR. The sample lists 630,000 or so clones, around an eighth seen once, with approximately 0.043% in the top ten. The germline V gene encodes CDR1 MNHNY and CDR2 SVGAGI (reference sequence). V was cut by 8 bases and J by 0 bases, with 14 bases left in between. There are 14 residues in the CDR3. Points on this clone: Its antigen is unknown.

The V and J genes are TRBV6-6 and TRBJ2-7, with D perhaps matching TRBD1 or TRBD2 (5 bases each). Sequences were obtained from naive CD4+ T cells from blood. This TCR was sampled from a young man with type 1 diabetes. The CDR3 loop is CASARGTLSYEQYF. DNA for the CDR3: TGTGCCAGCGCGCGAGGGACCCTCTCCTACGAGCAGTACTTC.